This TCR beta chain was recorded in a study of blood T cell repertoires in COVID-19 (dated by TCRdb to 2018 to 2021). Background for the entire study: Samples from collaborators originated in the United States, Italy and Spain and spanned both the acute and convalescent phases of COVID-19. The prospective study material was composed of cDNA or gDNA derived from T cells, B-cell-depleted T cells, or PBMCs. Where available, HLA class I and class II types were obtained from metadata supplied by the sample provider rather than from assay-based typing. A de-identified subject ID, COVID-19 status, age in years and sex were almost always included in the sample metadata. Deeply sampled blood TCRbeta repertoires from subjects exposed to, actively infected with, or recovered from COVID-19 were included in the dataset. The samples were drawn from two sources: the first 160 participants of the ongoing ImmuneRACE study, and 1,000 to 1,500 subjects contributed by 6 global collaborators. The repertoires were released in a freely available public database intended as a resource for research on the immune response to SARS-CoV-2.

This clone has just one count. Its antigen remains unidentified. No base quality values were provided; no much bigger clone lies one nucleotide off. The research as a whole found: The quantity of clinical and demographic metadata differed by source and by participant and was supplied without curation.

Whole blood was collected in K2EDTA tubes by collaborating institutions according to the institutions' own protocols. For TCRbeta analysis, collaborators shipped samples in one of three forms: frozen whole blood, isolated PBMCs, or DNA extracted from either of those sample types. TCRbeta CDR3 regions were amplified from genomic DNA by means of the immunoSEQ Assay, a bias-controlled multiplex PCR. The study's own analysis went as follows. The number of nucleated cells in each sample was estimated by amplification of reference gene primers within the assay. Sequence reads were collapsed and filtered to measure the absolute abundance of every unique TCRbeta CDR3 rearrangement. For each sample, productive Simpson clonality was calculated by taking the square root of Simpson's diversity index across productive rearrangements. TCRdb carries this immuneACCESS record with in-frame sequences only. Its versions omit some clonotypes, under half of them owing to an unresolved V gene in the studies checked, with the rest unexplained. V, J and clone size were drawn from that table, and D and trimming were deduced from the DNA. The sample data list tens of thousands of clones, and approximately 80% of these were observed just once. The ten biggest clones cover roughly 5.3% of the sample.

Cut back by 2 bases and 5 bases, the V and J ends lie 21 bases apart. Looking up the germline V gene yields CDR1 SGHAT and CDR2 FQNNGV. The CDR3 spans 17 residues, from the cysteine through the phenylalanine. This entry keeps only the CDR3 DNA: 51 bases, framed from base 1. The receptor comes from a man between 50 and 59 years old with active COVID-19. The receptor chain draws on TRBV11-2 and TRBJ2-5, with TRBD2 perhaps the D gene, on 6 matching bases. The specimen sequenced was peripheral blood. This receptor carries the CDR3 CASSLSSLPGVEETQYF. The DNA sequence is TGTGCCAGCAGCTTAAGTTCTCTCCCGGGGGTTGAGGAGACCCAGTACTTC. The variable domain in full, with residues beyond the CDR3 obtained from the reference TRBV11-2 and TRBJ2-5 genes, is EAGVAQSPRYKIIEKRQSVAFWCNPISGHATLYWYQQILGQGPKLLIQFQNNGVVDDSQLPKDRFSAERLKGVDSTLKIQPAKLEDSAVYLCASSLSSLPGVEETQYFGPGTRLLVL.